What follows are 22 T cell receptor beta chains derived from one specimen sequenced in a study of blood T cell repertoires in COVID-19. This table comes from immunoSEQ multiplex PCR, and its TCRdb copy is limited to in-frame clones, with some not included. There are tens of thousands of clones in the sample; around 86% occur only once, and around 1.1% lies in the top ten. Material for sequencing was peripheral blood. The source is a human donor in a cohort sampled during active COVID-19.

The V gene is TRBV4-2, the J gene TRBJ2-7; 7 bases line up with TRBD2. The germline gives CDR1 LGHNA, CDR2 YNFKEQ. Trimming cost V 0 bases and J 2 bases; bases outside gene matches: 4. The CDR3 sequence is 15 residues long. The CDR3 protein is CASSQDGAGAYEQYF. DNA of the CDR3: TGTGCCAGCAGCCAAGATGGGGCGGGAGCCTACGAGCAGTACTTC.

The chain joins TRBV2 to TRBJ1-1; D is possibly TRBD1 (5 bases). V was cut by 8 bases and J by 1 base, with 20 bases left in between. CDR3 length: 16 amino acids. Germline V gene sequence: CDR1 SNHLY, CDR2 FYNNEI. CDR3 nucleotides: TGTGCCAGCTTCCGAGACAGCAGTATCGCGAACACTGAAGCTTTCTTT. Protein: CASFRDSSIANTEAFF.

The chain combines TRBV30 with TRBJ1-2; D might be TRBD1 (6 bases). The CDR3 is 15 residues long. Germline V gene lookup returns CDR1 GTSNPN and CDR2 SVGIG (reference sequence). V lost 5 bases and J 4 bases, leaving 20 bases between the germline ends. The CDR3: CAWGRTEGRFYGYTF. The CDR3 DNA reads as TGTGCCTGGGGGAGGACAGAAGGAAGGTTCTATGGCTACACCTTC.

CDR3 loop: CASSQARAVGRNMQYF. The CDR3 DNA sequence: TGCGCCAGCAGCCAAGCCCGGGCCGTCGGGAGGAATATGCAGTATTTT. This chain joins TRBV4-1 and TRBJ2-3, with 7 bases fitting TRBD2. CDR3 size: 16 residues. Trimming removed 1 base from V and 11 bases from J; junction bases left unmatched: 15. Germline CDR1 reads MGHRA; CDR2 reads YSYEKL.

This rearrangement joins TRBV19 to TRBJ1-4; the match to TRBD1 covers 12 bases. The CDR3 length is 15 residues. Germline CDR1 reads LNHDA; CDR2 reads SQIVND (reference sequence). The V gene end was trimmed by 3 bases and the J gene end by 17 bases; junction bases not matched to a gene: 13. The CDR3 nucleotides read TGTGCCAGTAGTATCGCCGGGACAGGGGGCTCTCTAGTTTTTTTT. This gives the protein CASSIAGTGGSLVFF.

This rearrangement joins TRBV4-1 to TRBJ1-1; D perhaps matches TRBD1 (5 bases). Germline V gives CDR1 MGHRA, CDR2 YSYEKL. This CDR3 contains 15 residues. V was shortened by 0 bases and J by 13 bases, with 21 bases between the two germline ends. The CDR3 reads CASSQDLSWGGRGFF. For the CDR3, the DNA is TGCGCCAGCAGCCAAGACTTAAGTTGGGGGGGAAGAGGTTTCTTT.

This clone came up once. The genes are TRBV9 and TRBJ1-6; unclear D gene. The germline V gene encodes CDR1 SGDLS and CDR2 YYNGEE. The length of the CDR3 is 15 residues. V was cut by 0 bases and J by 4 bases, with 8 bases left in between. CDR3: CASSVGRAYNSPLHF. In nucleotides, the CDR3 is TGTGCCAGCAGCGTAGGCAGAGCGTATAATTCACCCCTCCACTTT.

The chain joins TRBV3-1 (or the pseudogene TRBV3-2) to TRBJ2-6, with D tentatively TRBD1 (6 bases). V dropped 1 base and J dropped 0 bases, with 13 bases sitting between them. Germline assignment: CDR1 LGHDT and CDR2 YNNKEL (reference sequence). The CDR3 loop spans 18 amino acids. The DNA for the CDR3 is TGTGCCAGCAGCCAAGCGCGACAGGCCTTCTCTGGGGCCAACGTCCTGACTTTC. Protein sequence: CASSQARQAFSGANVLTF.

This clone was seen just once. V usage is TRBV5-1 and J usage is TRBJ2-5; 8 bases map to TRBD2. With V trimmed by 3 bases and J by 2 bases, 9 bases remained unmatched. In germline, CDR1 is SGHRS, CDR2 YFSETQ. CDR3 size: 16 residues. The CDR3 DNA sequence: TGCGCCAGCAGCTCCCCACAAGCGGGAGATCAAGAGACCCAGTACTTC. This gives the protein CASSSPQAGDQETQYF.

The sample holds one count of this clone. This chain connects TRBV12-3 or TRBV12-4 to TRBJ1-1; weak D call: TRBD1 (6 bases). This CDR3 comprises 12 residues. Deletions cut 5 bases from V and 10 bases from J, with 14 bases between. CDR3 sequence: CASSQGYLGAFF. CDR3 nucleotides: TGTGCCAGCAGTCAGGGGTACCTGGGAGCTTTCTTT.

The rearrangement links TRBV7-9 to TRBJ2-7; 8 nucleotides agree with TRBD1. CDR1 and CDR2 (germline): SEHNR, FQNEAQ (reference sequence). The CDR3 spans 14 residues. V lost 5 bases, J lost 2 bases, and 5 bases stayed unmatched. Here the CDR3 DNA reads TGTGCCAGCAGCCCGCGACAGGGGCCCTACGAGCAGTACTTC. Encoded protein: CASSPRQGPYEQYF.

The chain carries TRBV3-1 (or the pseudogene TRBV3-2) and TRBJ2-5, with 12 bases aligning to TRBD1. Germline V gives CDR1 LGHDT, CDR2 YNNKEL (reference sequence). This CDR3 comprises 16 residues. The V and J ends lost 4 bases and 5 bases, in that order; junction bases with no gene match: 8. This CDR3 reads CASSPWGTGGQETQYF. Here the CDR3 DNA reads TGTGCCAGCAGCCCGTGGGGGACAGGGGGCCAGGAGACCCAGTACTTC.

This sequence joins TRBV18 and TRBJ2-1, with D perhaps TRBD1 (6 bases). V was shortened by 2 bases and J by 1 base, with 6 bases between the two germline ends. CDR1 KGHSH and CDR2 LQKENI come from the germline V gene. The CDR3 is made up of 14 amino acids. Written as DNA, the CDR3 is TGTGCCAGCTCACCAACAGGGTCCTACAATGAGCAGTTCTTC. It yields the protein CASSPTGSYNEQFF. Based on the CDR3 plus reference TRBV18 and TRBJ2-1, the full variable domain is NAGVMQNPRHLVRRRGQEARLRCSPMKGHSHVYWYRQLPEEGLKFMVYLQKENIIDESGMPKERFSAEFPKEGPSILRIQQVVRGDSAAYFCASSPTGSYNEQFFGPGTRLTVL.

CDR3 in DNA: TGTGCCAGCAGCTTGGGGGAGGGAGAGTACTTC. This codes for CASSLGEGEYF. The chain employs TRBV5-6 and TRBJ2-7; 7 nucleotides agree with TRBD2. This CDR3 is built from 11 residues. The trim removed 0 bases at V and 11 bases at J, leaving 2 bases unmatched. The germline CDR1 and CDR2 sequences are SGHDT and YYEEEE.

The CDR3 bases are TGTGCCAGCAGCCTAGCGGGAGTTAACGGAGAGACCCAGTACTTC. Protein: CASSLAGVNGETQYF. The V and J genes are TRBV5-6 and TRBJ2-5; 10 bases agree with TRBD2. Germline CDR1 reads SGHDT; CDR2 reads YYEEEE. V lost 4 bases and J lost 4; bases outside the gene matches: 7. The CDR3 runs to 15 residues.

The chain is built from TRBV19 and TRBJ2-4; D may be TRBD2 (7 bases). CDR3 size: 13 residues. V lost 3 bases and J 8 bases, leaving 11 bases between the germline ends. From germline, CDR1 is LNHDA and CDR2 SQIVND (reference sequence). The CDR3 here is CASSIREGDIQYF. The CDR3 nucleotides are TGTGCCAGTAGTATTAGGGAGGGGGACATTCAGTACTTC.

This chain connects TRBV5-1 to TRBJ2-1; 7 bases agree with TRBD2. The trim removed 3 bases at V and 6 bases at J, leaving 9 bases unmatched. From germline, CDR1 is SGHRS and CDR2 YFSETQ. CDR3 length equals 15 residues. DNA for the CDR3: TGCGCCAGCAGCTCTCTAGCGGCGTTCTCCAATGAGCAGTTCTTC. Encoded protein: CASSSLAAFSNEQFF. Using reference TRBV5-1 and TRBJ2-1 for the parts outside the CDR3, the full variable domain is KAGVTQTPRYLIKTRGQQVTLSCSPISGHRSVSWYQQTPGQGLQFLFEYFSETQRNKGNFPGRFSGRQFSNSRSEMNVSTLELGDSALYLCASSSLAAFSNEQFFGPGTRLTVL.

This clone was detected only once. The chain has TRBV28 and TRBJ2-3; weak D call: TRBD2 (6 bases). Germline V gene lookup returns CDR1 MDHEN and CDR2 SYDVKM. V lost 8 bases and J 0 bases, leaving 12 bases between the germline ends. The CDR3 has 14 residues. Here the CDR3 reads CASGGRGSTDTQYF. The CDR3 DNA is TGTGCCAGCGGGGGGAGAGGGAGCACAGATACGCAGTATTTT.

CDR3 residues: CASSRDRGAQPQHF. The CDR3 DNA reads TGTGCCAGCAGTCGGGACAGGGGTGCTCAGCCCCAGCATTTT. The chain links TRBV6-5 to TRBJ1-5, with 10 bases fitting TRBD1. The CDR3 loop spans 14 amino acids. V lost 5 bases, J lost 6 bases, and 4 bases stayed unmatched. Germline V CDR1 and CDR2: MNHEY, SVGAGI.

This clone was picked up a small number of times. This sequence joins TRBV27 and TRBJ2-7, with 8 bases matching TRBD1. CDR3 length equals 15 residues. CDR1 and CDR2 (germline): MNHEY, SMNVEV (reference sequence). V shed 8 bases, J shed 0 bases, and the junction held 9 bases outside the gene matches. CDR3 residues: CASGAGRGPSYEQYF. In DNA form, the CDR3 reads TGTGCCAGCGGGGCCGGCAGGGGGCCCTCCTACGAGCAGTACTTC.

The chain recombines TRBV25-1 with TRBJ1-6; D remains ambiguous. Trimming stripped 6 bases from V and 5 bases from J, with 8 bases between. The CDR3 length is 13 residues. From germline, CDR1 is MGHDK and CDR2 SYGVNS. Written as DNA, the CDR3 is TGTGCCAGCAGACTATCAGATAATTCACCCCTCCACTTT. It codes for CASRLSDNSPLHF.

The V and J genes are TRBV6-5 and TRBJ2-1; TRBD2 agrees at 13 bases. In germline, CDR1 is MNHEY, CDR2 SVGAGI. Trimming cost V 2 bases and J 10 bases; bases outside gene matches: 8. There are 16 residues in the CDR3. The CDR3 coding sequence is TGTGCCAGCAGTTACGAGACTAGCGGGAGGAGGGCGGAGCAGTTCTTC. As protein: CASSYETSGRRAEQFF.